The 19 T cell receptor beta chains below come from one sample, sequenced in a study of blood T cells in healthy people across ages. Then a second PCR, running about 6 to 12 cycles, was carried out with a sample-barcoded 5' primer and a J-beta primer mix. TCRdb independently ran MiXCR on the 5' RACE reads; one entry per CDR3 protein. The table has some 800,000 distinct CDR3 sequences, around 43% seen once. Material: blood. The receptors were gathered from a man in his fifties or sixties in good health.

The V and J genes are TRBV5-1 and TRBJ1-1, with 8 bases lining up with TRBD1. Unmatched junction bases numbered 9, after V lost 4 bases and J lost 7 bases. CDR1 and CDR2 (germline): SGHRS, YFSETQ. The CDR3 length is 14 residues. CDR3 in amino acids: CASSLGWGQDEAFF. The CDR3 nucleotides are TGCGCCAGCAGCCTCGGTTGGGGACAGGATGAAGCTTTCTTT. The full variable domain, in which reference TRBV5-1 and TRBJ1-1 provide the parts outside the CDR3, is KAGVTQTPRYLIKTRGQQVTLSCSPISGHRSVSWYQQTPGQGLQFLFEYFSETQRNKGNFPGRFSGRQFSNSRSEMNVSTLELGDSALYLCASSLGWGQDEAFFGQGTRLTVV.

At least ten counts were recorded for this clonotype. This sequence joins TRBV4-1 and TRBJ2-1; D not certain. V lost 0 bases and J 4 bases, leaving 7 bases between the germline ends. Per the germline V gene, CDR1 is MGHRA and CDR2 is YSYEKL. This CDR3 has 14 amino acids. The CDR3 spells CASSQDPTYNEQFF. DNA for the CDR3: TGCGCCAGCAGCCAAGATCCCACTTACAATGAGCAGTTCTTC.

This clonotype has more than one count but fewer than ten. As DNA, the CDR3 is TGTGCCAGCAGCTTAGCTGTTTTGGGAACAGATACGCAGTATTTT. The encoded protein is CASSLAVLGTDTQYF. This rearrangement joins TRBV7-9 to TRBJ2-3; D gene uncertain. CDR1 and CDR2 (germline): SEHNR, FQNEAQ (reference sequence). This CDR3 comprises 15 residues. V lost 0 bases, J lost 3 bases, and 10 bases lay in between.

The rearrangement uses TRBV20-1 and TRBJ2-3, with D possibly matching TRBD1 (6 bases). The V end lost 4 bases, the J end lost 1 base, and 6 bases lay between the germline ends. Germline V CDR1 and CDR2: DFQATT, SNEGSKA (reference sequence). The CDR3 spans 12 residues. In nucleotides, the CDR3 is TGCAGTGCTACAGGGGGCACAGATACGCAGTATTTT. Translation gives CSATGGTDTQYF.

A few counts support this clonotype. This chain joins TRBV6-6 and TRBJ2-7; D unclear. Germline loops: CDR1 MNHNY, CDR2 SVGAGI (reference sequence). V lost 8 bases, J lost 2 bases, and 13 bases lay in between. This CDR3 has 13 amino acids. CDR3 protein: CASGSWETYEQYF. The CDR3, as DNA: TGTGCCAGCGGGTCTTGGGAAACCTACGAGCAGTACTTC.

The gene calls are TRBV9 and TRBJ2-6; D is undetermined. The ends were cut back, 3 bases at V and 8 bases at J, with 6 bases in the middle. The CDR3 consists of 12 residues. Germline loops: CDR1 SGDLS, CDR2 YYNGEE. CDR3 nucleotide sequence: TGTGCCAGCAGCGATTTGACCAACGTCCTGACTTTC. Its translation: CASSDLTNVLTF.

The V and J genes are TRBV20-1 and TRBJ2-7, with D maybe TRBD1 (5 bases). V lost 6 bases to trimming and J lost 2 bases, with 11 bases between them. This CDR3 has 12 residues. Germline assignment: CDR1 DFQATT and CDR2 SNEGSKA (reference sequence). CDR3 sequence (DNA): TGCAGTGCGACCGACAGTACCTACGAGCAGTACTTC. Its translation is CSATDSTYEQYF.

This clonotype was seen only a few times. CDR3 DNA: TGCGCCAGCAGCTTATCCGGGGGTACCTACAATGAGCAGTACTTC. Amino acid sequence: CASSLSGGTYNEQYF. The J gene is TRBJ2-7, the V gene TRBV5-1; D perhaps matches TRBD2 (6 bases). With 2 bases removed from V and 7 bases from J, the gap between germline ends came to 19 bases. Germline V gives CDR1 SGHRS, CDR2 YFSETQ. The CDR3 spans 15 residues.

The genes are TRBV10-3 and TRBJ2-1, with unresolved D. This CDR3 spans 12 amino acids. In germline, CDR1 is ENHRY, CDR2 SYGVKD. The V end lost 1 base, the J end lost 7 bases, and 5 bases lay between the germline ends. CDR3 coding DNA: TGTGCCATCAGTGAGTATGATAATGAGCAGTTCTTC. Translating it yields CAISEYDNEQFF.

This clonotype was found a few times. The CDR3 region has the DNA TGTGCCAGCAGCCCCTCGCGGGGACACGAGCAGTACTTC. Residues: CASSPSRGHEQYF. The genes are TRBV9 and TRBJ2-7; D is perhaps TRBD2 (6 bases). The CDR3 consists of 13 residues. In germline, CDR1 is SGDLS, CDR2 YYNGEE. V was clipped by 4 bases and J by 5 bases, with 13 bases between them.

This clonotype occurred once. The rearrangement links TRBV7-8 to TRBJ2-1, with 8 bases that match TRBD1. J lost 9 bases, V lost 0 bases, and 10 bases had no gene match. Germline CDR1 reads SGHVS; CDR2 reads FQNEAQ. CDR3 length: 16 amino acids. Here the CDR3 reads CASSLAHRGDGSEQFF. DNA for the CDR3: TGTGCCAGCAGCTTAGCGCACAGGGGGGATGGTAGTGAGCAGTTCTTC.

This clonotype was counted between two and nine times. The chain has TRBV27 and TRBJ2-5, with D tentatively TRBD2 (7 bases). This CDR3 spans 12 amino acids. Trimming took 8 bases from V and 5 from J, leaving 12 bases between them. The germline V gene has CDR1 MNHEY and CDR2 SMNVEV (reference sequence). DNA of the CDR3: TGTGCCAGCTGGGGGGGCGACGAGACCCAGTACTTC. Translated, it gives CASWGGDETQYF.

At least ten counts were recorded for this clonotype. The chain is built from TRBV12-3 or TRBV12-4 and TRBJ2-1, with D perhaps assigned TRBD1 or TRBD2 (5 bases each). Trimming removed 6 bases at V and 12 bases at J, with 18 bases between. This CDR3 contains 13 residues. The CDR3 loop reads CASSPVPNGGQFF. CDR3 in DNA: TGTGCCAGCAGCCCTGTTCCCAATGGGGGGCAGTTCTTC.

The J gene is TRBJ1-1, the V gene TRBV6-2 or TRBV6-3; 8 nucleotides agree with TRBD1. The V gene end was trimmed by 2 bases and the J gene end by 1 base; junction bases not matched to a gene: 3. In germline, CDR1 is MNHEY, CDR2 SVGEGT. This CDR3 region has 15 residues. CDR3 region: CASSYQGTGNTEAFF. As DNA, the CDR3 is TGTGCCAGCAGTTACCAAGGGACAGGGAACACTGAAGCTTTCTTT.

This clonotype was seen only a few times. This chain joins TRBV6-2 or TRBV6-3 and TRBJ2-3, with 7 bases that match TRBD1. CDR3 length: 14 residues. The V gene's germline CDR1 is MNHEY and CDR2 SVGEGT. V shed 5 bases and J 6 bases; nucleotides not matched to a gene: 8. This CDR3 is CASSIAGGADTQYF. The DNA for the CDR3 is TGTGCCAGCAGTATAGCAGGGGGAGCCGATACGCAGTATTTT.

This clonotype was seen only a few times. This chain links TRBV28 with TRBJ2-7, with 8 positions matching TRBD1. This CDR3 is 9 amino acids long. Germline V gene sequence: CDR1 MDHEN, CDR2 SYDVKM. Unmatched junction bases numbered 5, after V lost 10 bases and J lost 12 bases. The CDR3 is CATGDRGYF. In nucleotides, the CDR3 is TGTGCCACTGGAGACAGGGGGTACTTC.

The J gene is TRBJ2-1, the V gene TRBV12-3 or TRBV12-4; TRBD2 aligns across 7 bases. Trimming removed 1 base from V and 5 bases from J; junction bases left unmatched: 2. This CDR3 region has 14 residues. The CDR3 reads CASSLGLANNEQFF. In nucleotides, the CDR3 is TGTGCCAGCAGTTTAGGACTAGCTAACAATGAGCAGTTCTTC.

This CDR3 is CASSLGRGRQGGDGYTF. As DNA, the CDR3 is TGTGCCAGCAGCTTAGGAAGAGGCCGACAGGGAGGGGATGGCTACACCTTC. The chain uses TRBV7-2 and TRBJ1-2; TRBD1 aligns across 7 bases. V lost 1 base, J lost 6 bases, and 14 bases stayed unmatched. The CDR3 sequence is 17 residues long. Germline V gene data show CDR1 as SGHTA and CDR2 as FQGNSA.

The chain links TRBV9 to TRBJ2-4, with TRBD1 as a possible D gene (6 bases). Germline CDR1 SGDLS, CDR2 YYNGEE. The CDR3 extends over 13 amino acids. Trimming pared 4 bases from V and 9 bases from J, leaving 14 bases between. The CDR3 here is CASSLGGEGIQYF. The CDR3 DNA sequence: TGTGCCAGCAGCCTAGGGGGAGAGGGCATTCAGTACTTC.